Here is one T cell receptor (beta chain) with its context. Its antigen is not yet known. No base quality information exists; no much larger clone differs at one position. This record comes from a study of OX40 agonist ivuxolimab in advanced cancers. Notes on the research overall: Ivuxolimab was an agonistic, fully human IgG2 monoclonal antibody directed against OX40 (CD134), a costimulatory receptor. The paper reports the monotherapy dose-escalation portion (N of about 47 patients) of the phase I ivuxolimab trial. Prior anti-PD-1, anti-PD-L1 or anti-CTLA-4 therapy was permitted, and checkpoint inhibitors had been received by under 50% of dose-escalation patients. Intravenous ivuxolimab was administered to patients every 2 weeks at six dose levels: 0.01, 0.1, 0.3, 1.5, 3 and 10 mg/kg. Peripheral TCRbeta sequencing was intended to test whether TCR sequence diversity was altered and clonal T-cell expansion was caused by ivuxolimab. The dose-escalation cohort was around 84% male with a mean age of roughly 62 years, ranging from about 20 to 80. Partial responses occurred in three dose-escalation patients: two with cutaneous melanoma and one with hepatocellular carcinoma. Of the approximately 54 dose-escalation patients, hepatocellular carcinoma was present in some 19, melanoma in roughly 15, renal cell carcinoma in 9 and head and neck cancer in 9. Summary of the overall study and its limitations: The antigen specificity of the clonally expanded peripheral T cells was not determined. After ivuxolimab, more expanded clones were found on average in CD8+ T cells than in CD4+ T cells. At doses from 0.1 to 3.0 mg/kg, clonal expansion was seen in both CD4+ and CD8+ blood T cells between baseline and week 6. In the 0.1-3.0 mg/kg groups, partial responders had among the lowest normalized peripheral clonal expansion, particularly in CD8+ T cells. Low levels of normalized T-cell clonal expansion were also shown by some nonresponding patients.

The CDR3, from cysteine to phenylalanine, totals 15 residues. CDR3 DNA only is kept here, 45 bases in frame from base 1. Trimming at the junction amounts to 5 bases on V and 3 bases on J, and the germline ends lie 15 bases apart. According to the germline V gene (reference sequence), CDR1 reads PRHDT and CDR2 reads FYEKMQ. The trial excluded patients who had a history of autoimmune disease or who were on systemic immunosuppression. Peripheral blood for TCR sequencing was drawn from every dose cohort at baseline, at cycle 4 day 1 and at cycle 7 day 1. Samples came from an open-label, multicenter, first-in-human phase I dose-escalation trial of ivuxolimab. Adults with locally advanced or metastatic melanoma, renal cell carcinoma, hepatocellular carcinoma or head and neck squamous cell carcinoma were enrolled in the trial. Before TCR sequencing, CD4+ and CD8+ T cells were separately sorted from peripheral blood.

For sequencing of the TCRbeta CDR3 region, genomic DNA was extracted from the sorted cells. The immunoSEQ Assay was used for sequencing of TCRbeta CDR3 regions. TCRdb provides this immuneACCESS table in a form limited to in-frame rearrangements. Some clones are lacking; in checked studies, under half of them reflect an unresolved V gene, and why the rest are absent is not known. The sample table contains about 79,000 clones; only one count was recorded for about 84% of them. The ten biggest clones cover roughly 0.48% of the sample. The receptor was derived from an adult with an advanced solid tumor such as melanoma, head and neck, liver or kidney cancer. The sample in question was CD4+ or CD8+ T cells sorted from blood, obtained in a trial of the OX40 agonist ivuxolimab. The chain couples TRBV13 to TRBJ2-3, with the D call perhaps TRBD1 or TRBD2, each one matching 5 bases. CDR3 loop: CASSQWGSGTDTQYF. The bases are TGTGCCAGCAGCCAGTGGGGGAGCGGTACAGATACGCAGTATTTT.